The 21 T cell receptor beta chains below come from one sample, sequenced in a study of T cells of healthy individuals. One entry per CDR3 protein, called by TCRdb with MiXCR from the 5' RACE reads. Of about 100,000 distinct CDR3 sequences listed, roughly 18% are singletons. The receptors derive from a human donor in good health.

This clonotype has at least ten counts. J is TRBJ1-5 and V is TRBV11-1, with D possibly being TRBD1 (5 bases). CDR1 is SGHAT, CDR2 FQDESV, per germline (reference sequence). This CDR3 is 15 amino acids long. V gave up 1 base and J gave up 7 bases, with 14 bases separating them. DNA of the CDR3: TGTGCCAGCAGCTTAGTTGGGGGATTGGGACAGCCCCAGCATTTT. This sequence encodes CASSLVGGLGQPQHF.

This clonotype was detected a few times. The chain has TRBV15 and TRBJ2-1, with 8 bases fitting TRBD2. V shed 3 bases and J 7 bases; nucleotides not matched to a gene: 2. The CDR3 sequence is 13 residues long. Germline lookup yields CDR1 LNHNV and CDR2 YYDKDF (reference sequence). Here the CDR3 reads CATSRGLVNEQFF. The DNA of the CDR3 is TGTGCCACCAGCAGGGGACTAGTAAATGAGCAGTTCTTC. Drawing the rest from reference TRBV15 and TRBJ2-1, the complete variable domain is DAMVIQNPRYQVTQFGKPVTLSCSQTLNHNVMYWYQQKSSQAPKLLFHYYDKDFNNEADTPDNFQSRRPNTSFCFLDIRSPGLGDTAMYLCATSRGLVNEQFFGPGTRLTVL.

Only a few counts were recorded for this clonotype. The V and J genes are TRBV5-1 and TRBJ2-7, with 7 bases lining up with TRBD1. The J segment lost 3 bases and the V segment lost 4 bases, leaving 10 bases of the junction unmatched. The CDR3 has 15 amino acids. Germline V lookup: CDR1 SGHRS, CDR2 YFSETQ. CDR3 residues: CASSAWRQGVYEQYF. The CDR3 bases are TGCGCCAGCAGCGCATGGAGACAGGGCGTCTACGAGCAGTACTTC.

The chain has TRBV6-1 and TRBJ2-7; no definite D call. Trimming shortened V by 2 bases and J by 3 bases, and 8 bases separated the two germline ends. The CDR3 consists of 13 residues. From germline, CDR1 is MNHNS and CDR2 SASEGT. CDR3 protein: CASSEWMVYEQYF. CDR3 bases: TGTGCCAGCAGTGAATGGATGGTCTACGAGCAGTACTTC.

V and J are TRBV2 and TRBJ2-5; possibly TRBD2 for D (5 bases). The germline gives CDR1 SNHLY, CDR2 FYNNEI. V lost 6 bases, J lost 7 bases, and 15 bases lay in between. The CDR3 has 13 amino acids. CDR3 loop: CASSNTPRGTQYF. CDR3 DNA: TGTGCCAGCAGCAACACCCCCCGGGGGACCCAGTACTTC.

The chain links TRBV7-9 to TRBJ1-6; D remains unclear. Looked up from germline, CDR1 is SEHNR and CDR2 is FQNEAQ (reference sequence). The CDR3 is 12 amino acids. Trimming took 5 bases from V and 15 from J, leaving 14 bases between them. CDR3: CASSTAGTLLHF. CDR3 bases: TGTGCCAGCAGCACCGCTGGAACACTCCTCCACTTT.

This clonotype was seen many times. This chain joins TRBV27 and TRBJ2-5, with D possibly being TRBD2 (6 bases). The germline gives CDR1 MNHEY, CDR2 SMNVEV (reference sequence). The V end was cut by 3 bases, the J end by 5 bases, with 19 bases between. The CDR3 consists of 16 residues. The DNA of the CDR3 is TGTGCCAGCAGTTTGTCTGCGGGAAAGAGGTTGGAGACCCAGTACTTC. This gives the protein CASSLSAGKRLETQYF.

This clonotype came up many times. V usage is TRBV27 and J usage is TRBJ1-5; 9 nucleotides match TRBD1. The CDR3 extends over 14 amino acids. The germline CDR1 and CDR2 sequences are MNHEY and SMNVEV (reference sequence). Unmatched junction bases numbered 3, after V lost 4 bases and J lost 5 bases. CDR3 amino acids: CASSSTGGDQPQHF. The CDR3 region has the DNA TGTGCCAGCAGTTCCACAGGGGGCGATCAGCCCCAGCATTTT.

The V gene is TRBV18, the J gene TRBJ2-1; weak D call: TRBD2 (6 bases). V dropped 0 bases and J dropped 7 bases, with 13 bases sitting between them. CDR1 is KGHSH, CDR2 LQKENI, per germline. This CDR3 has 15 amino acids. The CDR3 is CASSPPGRGNNEQFF. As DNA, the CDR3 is TGTGCCAGCTCACCACCGGGTCGGGGGAATAATGAGCAGTTCTTC.

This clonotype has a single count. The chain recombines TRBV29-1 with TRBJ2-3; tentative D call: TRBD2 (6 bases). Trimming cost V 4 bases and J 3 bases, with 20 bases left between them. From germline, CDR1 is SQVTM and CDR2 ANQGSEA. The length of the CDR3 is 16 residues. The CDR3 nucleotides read TGCAGCGTTGGGGCTGATATCGGGAGTGAGACAGATACGCAGTATTTT. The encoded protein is CSVGADIGSETDTQYF.

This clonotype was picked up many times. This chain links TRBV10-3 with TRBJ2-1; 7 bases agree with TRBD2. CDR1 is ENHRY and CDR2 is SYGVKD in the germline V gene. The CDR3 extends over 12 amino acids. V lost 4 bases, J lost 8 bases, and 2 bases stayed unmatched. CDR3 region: CAISGRGDEQFF. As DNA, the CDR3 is TGTGCCATCAGTGGTCGGGGGGATGAGCAGTTCTTC.

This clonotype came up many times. This chain's CDR3 is CAISSLQGGSYNEQFF. The CDR3 DNA is TGTGCCATCAGCTCCCTACAGGGGGGGTCCTACAATGAGCAGTTCTTC. V usage is TRBV10-3 and J usage is TRBJ2-1; D is perhaps TRBD1 (8 bases). Per germline, CDR1 ENHRY and CDR2 SYGVKD. Trimming pared 6 bases from V and 1 base from J, leaving 16 bases between. This CDR3 comprises 16 residues.

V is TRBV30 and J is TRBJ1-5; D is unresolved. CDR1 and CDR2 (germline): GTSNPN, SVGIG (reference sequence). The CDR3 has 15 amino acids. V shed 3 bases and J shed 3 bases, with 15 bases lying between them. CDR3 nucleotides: TGTGCCTGGAGCCCCTTGAAAATCGCCAATCAGCCCCAGCATTTT. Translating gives CAWSPLKIANQPQHF.

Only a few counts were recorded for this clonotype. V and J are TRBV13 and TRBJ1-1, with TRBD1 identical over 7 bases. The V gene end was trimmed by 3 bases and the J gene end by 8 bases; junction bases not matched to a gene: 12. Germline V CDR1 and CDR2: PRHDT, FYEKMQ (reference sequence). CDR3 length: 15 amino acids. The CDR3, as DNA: TGTGCCAGCAGCTTGGGGGGGGGACAGCTCCACGAAGCTTTCTTT. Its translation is CASSLGGGQLHEAFF.

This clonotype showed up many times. The CDR3 spells CSARDGGRRGYEQYF. Written as DNA, the CDR3 is TGCAGTGCTAGAGATGGGGGACGGCGGGGCTACGAGCAGTACTTC. This chain connects TRBV20-1 to TRBJ2-7; D is possibly TRBD2 (6 bases). The CDR3 contains 15 residues. Trimming took off 0 bases at V and 3 bases at J, with 15 bases between the two ends. Germline CDR1 and CDR2: DFQATT and SNEGSKA (reference sequence).

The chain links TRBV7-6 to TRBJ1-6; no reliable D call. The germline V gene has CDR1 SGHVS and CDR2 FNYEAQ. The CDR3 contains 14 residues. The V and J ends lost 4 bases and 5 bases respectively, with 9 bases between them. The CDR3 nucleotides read TGTGCCAGCAGCTCCACAATAAATAATTCACCCCTCCACTTT. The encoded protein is CASSSTINNSPLHF.

The CDR3 sequence: CASRLGGNEQFF. The CDR3 DNA sequence: TGTGCCAGCAGACTGGGGGGTAATGAGCAGTTCTTC. The genes are TRBV28 and TRBJ2-1; possibly TRBD2 for D (6 bases). Trimming cost V 6 bases and J 7 bases, with 10 bases left between them. Germline V gene sequence: CDR1 MDHEN, CDR2 SYDVKM. This CDR3 is built from 12 residues.

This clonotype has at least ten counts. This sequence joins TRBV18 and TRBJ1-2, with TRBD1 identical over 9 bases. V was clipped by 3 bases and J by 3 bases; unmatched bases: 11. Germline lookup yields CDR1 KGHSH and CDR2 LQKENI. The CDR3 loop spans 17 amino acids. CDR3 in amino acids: CASSPFGQGFSYYGYTF. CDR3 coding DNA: TGTGCCAGCTCACCCTTCGGACAGGGGTTTTCTTACTATGGCTACACCTTC.

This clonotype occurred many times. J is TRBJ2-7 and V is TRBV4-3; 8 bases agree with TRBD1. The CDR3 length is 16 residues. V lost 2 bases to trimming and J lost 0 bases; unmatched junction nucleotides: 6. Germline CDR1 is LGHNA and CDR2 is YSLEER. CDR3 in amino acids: CASSQLQGGSSYEQYF. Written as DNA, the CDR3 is TGCGCCAGCAGCCAATTACAGGGGGGAAGCTCCTACGAGCAGTACTTC.

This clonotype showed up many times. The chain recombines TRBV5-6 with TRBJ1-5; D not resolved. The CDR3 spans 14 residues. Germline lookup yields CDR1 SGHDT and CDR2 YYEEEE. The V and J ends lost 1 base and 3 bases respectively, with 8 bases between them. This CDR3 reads CASSLPGTNQPQHF. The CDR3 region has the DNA TGTGCCAGCAGCTTGCCAGGTACCAATCAGCCCCAGCATTTT. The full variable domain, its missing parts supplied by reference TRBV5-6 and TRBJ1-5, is DAGVTQSPTHLIKTRGQQVTLRCSPKSGHDTVSWYQQALGQGPQFIFQYYEEEERQRGNFPDRFSGHQFPNYSSELNVNALLLGDSALYLCASSLPGTNQPQHFGDGTRLSIL.

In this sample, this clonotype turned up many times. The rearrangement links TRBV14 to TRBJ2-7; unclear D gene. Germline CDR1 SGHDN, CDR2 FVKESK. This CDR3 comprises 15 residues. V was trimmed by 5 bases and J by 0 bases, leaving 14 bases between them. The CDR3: CASSLSVRPSYEQYF. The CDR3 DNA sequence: TGTGCCAGCAGCTTAAGCGTCCGCCCCTCCTACGAGCAGTACTTC.